A single sample is the source of the 8 T cell receptor beta chains below, sequenced in a study of blood T cell repertoires in COVID-19. This table comes from immunoSEQ multiplex PCR, and its TCRdb copy is limited to in-frame clones, with some not included. Here the sample spans hundreds of thousands of clones, 70% to 90% being singletons. The specimen was peripheral blood. These receptors came from a woman aged 70-85 years with COVID-19, enrolled during active disease.

The chain carries TRBV7-2 and TRBJ2-7, with no clear D. V was pared by 5 bases and J by 3 bases, with 11 bases between. The germline V gene has CDR1 SGHTA and CDR2 FQGNSA. The CDR3 totals 13 residues. CDR3 bases: TGTGCCAGCAGCATGTCGGTAGACTACGAGCAGTACTTC. Its protein is CASSMSVDYEQYF.

This rearrangement joins TRBV19 to TRBJ1-6; 8 positions agree with TRBD1. This CDR3 region has 14 residues. Germline-derived CDR1 and CDR2 are LNHDA and SQIVND (reference sequence). J lost 5 bases, V lost 5 bases, and 2 bases had no gene match. CDR3 coding DNA: TGTGCCAGTAGTGAGACAGGGGATAATTCACCCCTCCACTTT. Protein sequence: CASSETGDNSPLHF.

The rearrangement uses TRBV18 and TRBJ1-4; D unclear. Germline loops: CDR1 KGHSH, CDR2 LQKENI. The CDR3 totals 15 residues. V lost 2 bases, J lost 6 bases, and 13 bases lay in between. CDR3 sequence (DNA): TGTGCCAGCTCACCATCATCGGGGAGGGATGAAAAACTGTTTTTT. Translating gives CASSPSSGRDEKLFF.

This clone was recorded a few times. This chain joins TRBV27 and TRBJ1-1; D is unclear. Trimming stripped 3 bases from V and 1 base from J, with 6 bases between. The CDR3 extends over 13 amino acids. Germline V gene sequence: CDR1 MNHEY, CDR2 SMNVEV (reference sequence). The CDR3 DNA sequence: TGTGCCAGCAGTTTGGCAGGGAACACTGAAGCTTTCTTT. This translates into CASSLAGNTEAFF.

J is TRBJ2-7 and V is TRBV21-1; whether TRBD2, the table's D call, matches the DNA was not checked. TRBV21-1 has pseudogene status. CDR3 length: 14 amino acids. CDR3 in amino acids: CASNPSGGVYEQYF. CDR3 nucleotides: TGTGCCAGCAACCCTAGCGGGGGGGTCTACGAGCAGTACTTC.

J is TRBJ2-5 and V is TRBV2; D unclear. Germline CDR1 SNHLY, CDR2 FYNNEI. The V end lost 5 bases, the J end lost 2 bases, and 3 bases lay between the germline ends. The CDR3 contains 11 residues. CDR3: CASSPQETQYF. As DNA, the CDR3 is TGTGCCAGCAGTCCACAAGAGACCCAGTACTTC. The whole variable domain, filled in from reference TRBV2 and TRBJ2-5, reads EPEVTQTPSHQVTQMGQEVILRCVPISNHLYFYWYRQILGQKVEFLVSFYNNEISEKSEIFDDQFSVERPDGSNFTLKIRSTKLEDSAMYFCASSPQETQYFGPGTRLLVL.

V gene TRBV9 combines with J gene TRBJ2-5; TRBD2 matches at 8 bases. Germline V gene lookup returns CDR1 SGDLS and CDR2 YYNGEE. Trimming cost V 2 bases and J 2 bases; bases outside gene matches: 5. This CDR3 spans 15 amino acids. This CDR3 reads CASSVAGGVQETQYF. The CDR3 DNA reads TGTGCCAGCAGCGTGGCGGGGGGCGTGCAAGAGACCCAGTACTTC.

V and J are TRBV6-1 and TRBJ2-3; TRBD1 matches 10 bases. The junction had 4 bases not matched to a gene; V was cut back by 3 bases and J by 4 bases. The germline CDR1 and CDR2 sequences are MNHNS and SASEGT. This CDR3 is built from 15 residues. For the CDR3, the DNA is TGTGCCAGCAGTGACGACAGGGGGCGAGCAGATACGCAGTATTTT. Its translation is CASSDDRGRADTQYF.